This T cell receptor beta chain was captured by sequencing in a study of cytotoxic CD8 clonotypes in ibrutinib-treated CLL. As for the study in general: Of the patients, under 13 were relapsed/refractory, roughly 15 treatment-naive and 17 to 18 IGHV unmutated. After a median roughly a year on treatment (6 to 36), response samples were drawn.

Profiling relied on immunoSEQ multiplex PCR, and the TCRdb table lists in-frame clones only, not all of them. The sample comprises tens of thousands of clones, about 75% of which are singletons, and about 30% rests with the top ten. As for this clone: The antigen is unknown.

Findings and caveats of the study: Clonality increased at ibrutinib response, then returned toward baseline at progression. Treatment left the uncommon public clonotypes either contracted or stable in frequency.

Trimming cost V 8 bases and J 4 bases, with 14 bases left between them. CDR1 and CDR2 (germline): SNHLY, FYNNEI. CDR3 length equals 13 residues. The TCR originated in a human donor with chronic lymphocytic leukemia. The chain links TRBV2 to TRBJ1-2; D is perhaps TRBD1 (6 bases). Sequenced material: PBMCs, taken after 24 months of ibrutinib treatment. CDR3 protein: CASGADRTYGYTF. DNA for the CDR3: TGTGCCAGCGGAGCCGACAGGACCTATGGCTACACCTTC.